This TCR beta chain was recovered during a study of cytomegalovirus exposure and HLA in healthy donors. CDR1 and CDR2 from the germline V gene are SGHVS and FQNEAQ. Trimming took off 1 base at V and 6 bases at J, with 13 bases between the two ends. There are 15 residues in the CDR3. Overall study results and limits: Analyses of presence and absence presupposed an approximately uniform sequencing depth across donors. Investigators reported some 150 TCR beta chains as tied to cytomegalovirus. In most subjects, TCR beta sequences reportedly gave accurate predictions of HLA-A and HLA-B alleles. In vitro work confirmed that three CMV-associated chains recognize CMV antigens.

Worth noting for this clone: Its cognate antigen is unknown.

The PCR ran on 60 Vbeta and 13 Jbeta primers. The assay was immunoSEQ multiplex PCR, and TCRdb's table has in-frame clones only and misses some. The sample lists 65,000 to 90,000 clones; more than 70% were seen once. This chain joins TRBV7-8 and TRBJ2-1, with a tentative D call TRBD2 (5 bases). This receptor was identified in a man in his sixties in good health and CMV-seronegative. Specimen: PBMCs. CDR3 residues: CASSLGLEGSNEQFF. In nucleotides, the CDR3 is TGTGCCAGCAGCTTAGGGTTAGAGGGCTCCAATGAGCAGTTCTTC. Combining the CDR3 with reference TRBV7-8 and TRBJ2-1 gives the whole variable domain GAGVSQSPRYKVAKRGQDVALRCDPISGHVSLFWYQQALGQGPEFLTYFQNEAQLDKSGLPSDRFFAERPEGSVSTLKIQRTQQEDSAVYLCASSLGLEGSNEQFFGPGTRLTVL.